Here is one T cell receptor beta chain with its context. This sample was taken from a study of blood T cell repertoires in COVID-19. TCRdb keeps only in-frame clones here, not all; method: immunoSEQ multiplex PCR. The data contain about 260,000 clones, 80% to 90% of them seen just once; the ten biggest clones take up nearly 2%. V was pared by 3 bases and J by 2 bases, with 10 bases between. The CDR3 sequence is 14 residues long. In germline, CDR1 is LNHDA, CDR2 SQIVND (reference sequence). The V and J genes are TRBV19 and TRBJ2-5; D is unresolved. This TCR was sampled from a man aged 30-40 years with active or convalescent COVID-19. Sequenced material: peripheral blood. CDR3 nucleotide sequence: TGTGCCAGTAGTATTCGGAGCGAGCAAGAGACCCAGTACTTC. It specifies CASSIRSEQETQYF.